Following are 9 T cell receptor beta chains from one sample sequenced in a study of blood T cell repertoires in COVID-19 (dated by TCRdb to about 2020). Library preparation employed the immunoSEQ multiplex PCR assay. The clones in this table, taken by TCRdb from immuneACCESS, are in-frame only. Not every clone is retained; where verified, under half of the shortfall comes from an unresolved V gene, and the cause of the rest is unknown. The sample includes over 85,000 clones, with just under 90% observed a single time. 15% of the sample is taken by the ten largest. Sequenced sample: peripheral blood. The source of these receptors is a human donor in a cohort sampled during active COVID-19.

V usage is TRBV4-2 and J usage is TRBJ2-3, with D possibly being TRBD2 (6 bases). V gave up 1 base and J gave up 4 bases, with 15 bases separating them. The CDR3 has 16 amino acids. Germline CDR1 LGHNA, CDR2 YNFKEQ. CDR3 residues: CASSQVAGSSADTQYF. In DNA, the CDR3 is TGTGCCAGCAGCCAAGTCGCGGGATCGTCCGCAGATACGCAGTATTTT.

The gene calls are TRBV4-3 and TRBJ2-6, with 11 bases lining up with TRBD2. V trimming: 3 bases; J trimming: 1 base; junction bases outside the gene matches: 2. The CDR3 is 17 amino acids. Looked up from germline, CDR1 is LGHNA and CDR2 is YSLEER. The CDR3 is CASSQGTSGSGANVLTF. CDR3 in DNA: TGCGCCAGCAGCCAGGGGACTAGCGGTTCTGGGGCCAACGTCCTGACTTTC.

The gene calls are TRBV18 and TRBJ1-3, with D possibly matching TRBD1 (6 bases). Deletions cut 3 bases from V and 4 bases from J, with 13 bases between. CDR1 KGHSH and CDR2 LQKENI come from the germline V gene. The CDR3 sequence is 15 residues long. CDR3 sequence (DNA): TGTGCCAGCTCACCCACTCCTGACAGGGGAAACACCATATATTTT. This gives the protein CASSPTPDRGNTIYF.

The genes are TRBV7-2 and TRBJ2-3, with TRBD2 identical over 14 bases. Unmatched junction bases numbered 7, after V lost 5 bases and J lost 6 bases. Germline V gives CDR1 SGHTA, CDR2 FQGNSA. There are 16 residues in the CDR3. The DNA for the CDR3 is TGTGCCAGCAGCGAACCGGGACTAGCGGGAGTTGATACGCAGTATTTT. This translates into CASSEPGLAGVDTQYF.

This clone was observed once. The V gene is TRBV7-9, the J gene TRBJ1-1; TRBD1 matches at 9 bases. This CDR3 has 14 residues. Germline V gene lookup returns CDR1 SEHNR and CDR2 FQNEAQ (reference sequence). The V segment lost 7 bases and the J segment 2 bases; nucleotides outside the gene matches: 5. The CDR3 sequence is CASIPTGGNTEAFF. DNA for the CDR3: TGTGCCAGCATCCCGACAGGGGGAAACACTGAAGCTTTCTTT.

A few counts support this clone. CDR3 sequence reads: CASSFGHRNQPQHF. As DNA, the CDR3 is TGTGCCAGCAGTTTTGGACACCGCAATCAGCCCCAGCATTTT. The chain recombines TRBV6-2 or TRBV6-3 with TRBJ1-5, with D possibly being TRBD1 (5 bases). Germline CDR1 and CDR2: MNHEY and SVGEGT. The V gene lost 4 bases and the J gene lost 2 bases, with 9 bases spanning the gap. This CDR3 spans 14 amino acids.

This chain connects TRBV7-9 to TRBJ2-1, with 9 bases matching TRBD2. V lost 8 bases and J lost 3; bases outside the gene matches: 8. The CDR3 has 15 amino acids. Germline loops: CDR1 SEHNR, CDR2 FQNEAQ (reference sequence). CDR3 sequence: CASQISGGLYNEQFF. Written as DNA, the CDR3 is TGTGCCAGCCAAATTAGCGGGGGACTCTACAATGAGCAGTTCTTC.

The rearrangement uses TRBV3-1 (or the pseudogene TRBV3-2) and TRBJ2-5; TRBD2 matches 13 bases. CDR1 and CDR2 (germline): LGHDT, YNNKEL (reference sequence). V lost 2 bases, J lost 1 base, and 4 bases stayed unmatched. The CDR3 has 17 amino acids. The CDR3 protein is CASSQQGTSGVQETQYF. The DNA of the CDR3 is TGTGCCAGCAGCCAACAAGGGACTAGCGGGGTCCAAGAGACCCAGTACTTC.

This chain connects TRBV3-1 (or the pseudogene TRBV3-2) to TRBJ2-1, with TRBD2 matching over 10 bases. The CDR3 has 14 amino acids. The junction had 3 bases not matched to a gene; V was cut back by 2 bases and J by 8 bases. Germline assignment: CDR1 LGHDT and CDR2 YNNKEL (reference sequence). The DNA of the CDR3 is TGTGCCAGCAGCCAATTAGCGGGGGGTTATGAGCAGTTCTTC. Amino acids: CASSQLAGGYEQFF.